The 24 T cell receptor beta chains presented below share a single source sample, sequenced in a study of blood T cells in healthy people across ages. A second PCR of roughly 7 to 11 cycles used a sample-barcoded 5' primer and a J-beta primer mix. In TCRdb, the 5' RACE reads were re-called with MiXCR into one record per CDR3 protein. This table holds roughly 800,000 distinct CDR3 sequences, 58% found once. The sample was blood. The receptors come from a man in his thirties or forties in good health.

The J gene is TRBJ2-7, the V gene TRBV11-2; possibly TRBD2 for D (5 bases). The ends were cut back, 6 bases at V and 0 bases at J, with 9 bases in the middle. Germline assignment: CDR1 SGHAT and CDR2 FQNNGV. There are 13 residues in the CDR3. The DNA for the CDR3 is TGTGCCAGCAGGAGGGAAACCTCCTACGAGCAGTACTTC. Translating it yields CASRRETSYEQYF.

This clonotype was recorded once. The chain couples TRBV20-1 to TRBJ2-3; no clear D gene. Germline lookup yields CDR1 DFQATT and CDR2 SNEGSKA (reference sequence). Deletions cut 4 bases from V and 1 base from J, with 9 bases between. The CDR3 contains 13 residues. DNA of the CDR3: TGCAGTGCTATCCTTGTCGGCACAGATACGCAGTATTTT. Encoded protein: CSAILVGTDTQYF.

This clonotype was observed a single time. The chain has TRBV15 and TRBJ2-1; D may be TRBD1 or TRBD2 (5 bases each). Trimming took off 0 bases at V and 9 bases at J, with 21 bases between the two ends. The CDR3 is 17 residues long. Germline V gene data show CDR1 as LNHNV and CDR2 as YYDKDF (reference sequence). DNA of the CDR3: TGTGCCACCAGCAGAGATCTCGGGGCCGGTTTTCAAGGTGAGCAGTTCTTC. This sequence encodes CATSRDLGAGFQGEQFF. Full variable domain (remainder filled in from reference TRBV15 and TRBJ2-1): DAMVIQNPRYQVTQFGKPVTLSCSQTLNHNVMYWYQQKSSQAPKLLFHYYDKDFNNEADTPDNFQSRRPNTSFCFLDIRSPGLGDTAMYLCATSRDLGAGFQGEQFFGPGTRLTVL.

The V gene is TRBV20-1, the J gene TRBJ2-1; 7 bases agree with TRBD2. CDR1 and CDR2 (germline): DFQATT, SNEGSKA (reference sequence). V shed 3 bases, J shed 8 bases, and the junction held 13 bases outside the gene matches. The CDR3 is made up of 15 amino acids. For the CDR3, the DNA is TGCAGTGCTAGGGGGATCGGCGGGAGAATCGATGAGCAGTTCTTC. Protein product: CSARGIGGRIDEQFF.

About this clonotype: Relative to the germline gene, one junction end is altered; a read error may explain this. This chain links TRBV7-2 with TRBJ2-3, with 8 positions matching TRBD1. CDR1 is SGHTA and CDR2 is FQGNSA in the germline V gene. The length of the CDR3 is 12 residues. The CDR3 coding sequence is TGTGCCAGCAGTCTTATGGACAGGGAGTACCGTTTT. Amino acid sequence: CASSLMDREYRF.

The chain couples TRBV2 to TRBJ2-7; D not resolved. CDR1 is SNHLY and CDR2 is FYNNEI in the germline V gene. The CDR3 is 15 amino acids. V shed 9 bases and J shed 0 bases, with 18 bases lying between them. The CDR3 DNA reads TGTGCCAGTAAGGGTAGTTACTTCCTCTCCTACGAGCAGTACTTC. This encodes CASKGSYFLSYEQYF.

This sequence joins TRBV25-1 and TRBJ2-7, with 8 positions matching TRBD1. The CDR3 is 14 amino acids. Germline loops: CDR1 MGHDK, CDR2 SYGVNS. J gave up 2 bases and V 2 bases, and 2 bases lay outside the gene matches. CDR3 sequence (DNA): TGTGCCAGCAGTGAAATACAGGGGGCCTACGAGCAGTACTTC. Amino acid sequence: CASSEIQGAYEQYF.

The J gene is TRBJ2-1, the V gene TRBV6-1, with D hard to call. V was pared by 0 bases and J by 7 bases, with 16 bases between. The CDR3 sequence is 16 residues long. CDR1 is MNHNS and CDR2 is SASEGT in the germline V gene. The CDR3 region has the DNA TGTGCCAGCAGTGAAGCGTTAGGGCCTCCTTTGAATGAGCAGTTCTTC. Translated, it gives CASSEALGPPLNEQFF.

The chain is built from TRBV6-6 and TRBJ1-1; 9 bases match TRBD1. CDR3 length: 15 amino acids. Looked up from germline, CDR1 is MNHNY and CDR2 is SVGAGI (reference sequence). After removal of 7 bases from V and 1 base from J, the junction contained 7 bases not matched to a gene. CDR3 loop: CASTTGGHGNTEAFF. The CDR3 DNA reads TGTGCCAGCACTACAGGGGGCCACGGGAACACTGAAGCTTTCTTT.

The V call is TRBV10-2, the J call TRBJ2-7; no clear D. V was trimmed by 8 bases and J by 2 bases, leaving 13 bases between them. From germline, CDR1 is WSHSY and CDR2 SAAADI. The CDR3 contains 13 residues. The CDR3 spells CASGERPAYEQYF. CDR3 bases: TGCGCCAGCGGAGAACGCCCAGCCTACGAGCAGTACTTC.

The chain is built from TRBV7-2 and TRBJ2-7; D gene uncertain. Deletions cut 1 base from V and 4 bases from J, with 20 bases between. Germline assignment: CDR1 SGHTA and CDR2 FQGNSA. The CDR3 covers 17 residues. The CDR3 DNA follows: TGTGCCAGCAGCTTAGGTTCTAACGGCCGACACAAGTACGAGCAGTACTTC. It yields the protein CASSLGSNGRHKYEQYF.

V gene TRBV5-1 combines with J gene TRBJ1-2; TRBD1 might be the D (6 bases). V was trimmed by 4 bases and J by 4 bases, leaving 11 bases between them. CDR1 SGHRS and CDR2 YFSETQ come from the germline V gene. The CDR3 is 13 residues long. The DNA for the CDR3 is TGCGCCAGCAGCGGGGACAAGGCCTATGGCTACACCTTC. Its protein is CASSGDKAYGYTF.

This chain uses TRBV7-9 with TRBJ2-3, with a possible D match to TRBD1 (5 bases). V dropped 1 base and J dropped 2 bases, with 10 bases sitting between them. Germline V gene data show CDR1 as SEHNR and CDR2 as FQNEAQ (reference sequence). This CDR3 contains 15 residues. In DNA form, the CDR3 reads TGTGCCAGCAGCTTAGTAGGGGCCTTCACAGATACGCAGTATTTT. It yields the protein CASSLVGAFTDTQYF. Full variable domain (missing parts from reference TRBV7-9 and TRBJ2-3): DTGVSQNPRHKITKRGQNVTFRCDPISEHNRLYWYRQTLGQGPEFLTYFQNEAQLEKSRLLSDRFSAERPKGSFSTLEIQRTEQGDSAMYLCASSLVGAFTDTQYFGPGTRLTVL.

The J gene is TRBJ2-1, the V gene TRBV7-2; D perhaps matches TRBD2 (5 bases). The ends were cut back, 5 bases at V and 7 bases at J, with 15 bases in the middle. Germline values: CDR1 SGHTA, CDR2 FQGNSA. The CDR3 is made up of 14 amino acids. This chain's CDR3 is CASSQLGLGNEQFF. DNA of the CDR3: TGTGCCAGCAGCCAACTAGGGCTGGGAAATGAGCAGTTCTTC.

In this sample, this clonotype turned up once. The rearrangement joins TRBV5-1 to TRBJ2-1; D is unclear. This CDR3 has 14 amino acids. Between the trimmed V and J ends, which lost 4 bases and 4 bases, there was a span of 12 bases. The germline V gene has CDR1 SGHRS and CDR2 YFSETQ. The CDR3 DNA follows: TGCGCCAGCAGCGTGGCCGATGCGTACAATGAGCAGTTCTTC. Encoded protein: CASSVADAYNEQFF.

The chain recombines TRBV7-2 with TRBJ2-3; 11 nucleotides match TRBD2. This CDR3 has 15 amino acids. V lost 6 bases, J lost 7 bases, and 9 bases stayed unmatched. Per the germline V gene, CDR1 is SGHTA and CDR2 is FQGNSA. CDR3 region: CASSVLAGDRNTQYF. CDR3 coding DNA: TGTGCCAGCAGTGTACTAGCGGGGGATCGAAATACGCAGTATTTT. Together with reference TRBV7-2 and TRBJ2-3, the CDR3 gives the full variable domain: GAGVSQSPSNKVTEKGKDVELRCDPISGHTALYWYRQSLGQGLEFLIYFQGNSAPDKSGLPSDRFSAERTGGSVSTLTIQRTQQEDSAVYLCASSVLAGDRNTQYFGPGTRLTVL.

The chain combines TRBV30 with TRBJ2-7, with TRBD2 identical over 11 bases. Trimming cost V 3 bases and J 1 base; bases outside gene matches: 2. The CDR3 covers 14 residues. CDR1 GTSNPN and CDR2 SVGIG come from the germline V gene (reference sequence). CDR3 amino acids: CAWRTSGESYEQYF. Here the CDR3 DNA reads TGTGCCTGGAGGACTAGCGGGGAATCCTACGAGCAGTACTTC.

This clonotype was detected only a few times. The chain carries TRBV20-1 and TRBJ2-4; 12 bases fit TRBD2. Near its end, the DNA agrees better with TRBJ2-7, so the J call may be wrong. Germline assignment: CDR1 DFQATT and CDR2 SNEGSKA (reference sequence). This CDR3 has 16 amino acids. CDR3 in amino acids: CSAISLQGLAGYEQYF. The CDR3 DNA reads TGCAGTGCTATCTCTCTGCAGGGACTAGCGGGCTACGAGCAGTACTTC.

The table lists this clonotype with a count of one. The CDR3 DNA reads TGCGCCAGCAGCTTGGTGGAGATTTCGAACACTGAAGCTTTCTTT. Encoded protein: CASSLVEISNTEAFF. The chain couples TRBV5-1 to TRBJ1-1; no clear D. Germline V gene sequence: CDR1 SGHRS, CDR2 YFSETQ. Deletions cut 0 bases from V and 1 base from J, with 10 bases between. The CDR3 has 15 residues. Complete variable domain (other parts from reference TRBV5-1 and TRBJ1-1): KAGVTQTPRYLIKTRGQQVTLSCSPISGHRSVSWYQQTPGQGLQFLFEYFSETQRNKGNFPGRFSGRQFSNSRSEMNVSTLELGDSALYLCASSLVEISNTEAFFGQGTRLTVV.

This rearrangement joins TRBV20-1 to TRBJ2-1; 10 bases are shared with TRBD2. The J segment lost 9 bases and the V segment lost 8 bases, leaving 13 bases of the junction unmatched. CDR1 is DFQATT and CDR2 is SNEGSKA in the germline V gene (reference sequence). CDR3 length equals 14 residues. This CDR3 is CSPLGLAGAGEQFF. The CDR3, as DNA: TGCAGTCCCTTGGGGCTAGCGGGAGCGGGTGAGCAGTTCTTC.

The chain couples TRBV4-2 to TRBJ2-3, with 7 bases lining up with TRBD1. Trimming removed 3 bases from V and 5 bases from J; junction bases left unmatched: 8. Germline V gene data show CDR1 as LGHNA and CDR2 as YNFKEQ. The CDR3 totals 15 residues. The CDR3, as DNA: TGTGCCAGCAGCCAGACGGACAGGAATGGAGATACGCAGTATTTT. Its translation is CASSQTDRNGDTQYF.

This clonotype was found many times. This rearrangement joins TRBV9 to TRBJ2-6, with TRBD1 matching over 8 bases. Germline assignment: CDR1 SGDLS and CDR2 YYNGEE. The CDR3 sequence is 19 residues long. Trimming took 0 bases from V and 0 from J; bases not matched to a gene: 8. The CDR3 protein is CASSVGGQGHVSGANVLTF. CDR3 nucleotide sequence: TGTGCCAGCAGCGTAGGAGGACAGGGACACGTCTCTGGGGCCAACGTCCTGACTTTC.

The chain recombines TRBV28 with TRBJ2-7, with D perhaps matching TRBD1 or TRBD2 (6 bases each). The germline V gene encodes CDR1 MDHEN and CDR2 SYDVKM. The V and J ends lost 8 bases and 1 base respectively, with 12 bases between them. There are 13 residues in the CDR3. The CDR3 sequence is CASGGGGSYEQYF. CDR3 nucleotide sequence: TGTGCCAGCGGCGGAGGGGGTTCCTACGAGCAGTACTTC.

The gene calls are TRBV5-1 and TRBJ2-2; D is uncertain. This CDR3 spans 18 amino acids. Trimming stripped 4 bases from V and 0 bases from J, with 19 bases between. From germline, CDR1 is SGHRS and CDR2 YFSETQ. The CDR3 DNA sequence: TGCGCCAGCAGCCCACCTCGGACGTTCACCTCGAACACCGGGGAGCTGTTTTTT. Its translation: CASSPPRTFTSNTGELFF.